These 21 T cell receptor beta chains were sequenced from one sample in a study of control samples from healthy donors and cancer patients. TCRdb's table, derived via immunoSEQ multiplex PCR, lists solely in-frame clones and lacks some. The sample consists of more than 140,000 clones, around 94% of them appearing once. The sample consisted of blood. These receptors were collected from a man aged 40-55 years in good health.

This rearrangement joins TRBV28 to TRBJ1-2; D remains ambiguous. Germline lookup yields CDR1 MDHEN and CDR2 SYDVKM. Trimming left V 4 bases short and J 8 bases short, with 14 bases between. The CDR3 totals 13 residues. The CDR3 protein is CASSSSHKSGYTF. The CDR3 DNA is TGTGCCAGCAGTTCGAGCCATAAGTCGGGCTACACCTTC.

The CDR3, as DNA: TGTGCCAGCAGCCCCCGACTTGTTAGCACAGATACGCAGTATTTT. Protein sequence: CASSPRLVSTDTQYF. The chain couples TRBV7-3 to TRBJ2-3; D is unresolved. The germline V gene encodes CDR1 SGHTA and CDR2 FQGTGA. This CDR3 has 15 amino acids. The V and J ends lost 5 bases and 0 bases respectively, with 12 bases between them. The variable domain in full, with the rest retrieved from reference TRBV7-3 and TRBJ2-3, is GAGVSQTPSNKVTEKGKYVELRCDPISGHTALYWYRQSLGQGPEFLIYFQGTGAADDSGLPNDRFFAVRPEGSVSTLKIQRTERGDSAVYLCASSPRLVSTDTQYFGPGTRLTVL.

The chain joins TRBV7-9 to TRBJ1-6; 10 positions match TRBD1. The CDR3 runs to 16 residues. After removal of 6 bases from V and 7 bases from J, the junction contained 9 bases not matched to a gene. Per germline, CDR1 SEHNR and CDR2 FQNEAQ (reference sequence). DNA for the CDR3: TGTGCCAGCAGACAACCGGGACAGGGGAAAAATTCACCCCTCCACTTT. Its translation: CASRQPGQGKNSPLHF.

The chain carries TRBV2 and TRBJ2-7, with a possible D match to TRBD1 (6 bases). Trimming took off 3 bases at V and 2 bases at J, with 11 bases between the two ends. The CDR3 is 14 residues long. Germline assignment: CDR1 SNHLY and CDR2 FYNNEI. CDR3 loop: CASSDFPGAYEQYF. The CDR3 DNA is TGTGCCAGCAGTGATTTTCCAGGGGCCTACGAGCAGTACTTC.

CDR3 coding DNA: TGTGCCAGCAGCCCCGAAGGGGCAGGGTATGGGGCCTACGAGCAGTACTTC. This translates into CASSPEGAGYGAYEQYF. The rearrangement uses TRBV9 and TRBJ2-7; maybe TRBD1 (5 bases). The length of the CDR3 is 17 residues. Germline CDR1 is SGDLS and CDR2 is YYNGEE. The germline V and J ends were trimmed by 4 bases and 2 bases, with 22 bases remaining between them.

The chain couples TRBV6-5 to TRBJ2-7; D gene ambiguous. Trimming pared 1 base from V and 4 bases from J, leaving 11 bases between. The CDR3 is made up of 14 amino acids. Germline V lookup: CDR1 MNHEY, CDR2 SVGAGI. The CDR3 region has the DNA TGTGCCAGCAGTTACTTCGGCGTAAGATACGAGCAGTACTTC. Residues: CASSYFGVRYEQYF.

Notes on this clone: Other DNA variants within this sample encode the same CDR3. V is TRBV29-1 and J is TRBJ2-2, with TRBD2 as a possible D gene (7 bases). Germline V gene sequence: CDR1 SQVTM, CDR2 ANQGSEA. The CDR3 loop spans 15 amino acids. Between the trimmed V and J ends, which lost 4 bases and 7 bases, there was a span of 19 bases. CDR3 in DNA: TGCAGCGTTGTGTCGGGGGGACGAGGGGGCGGGGAGCTGTTTTTT. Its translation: CSVVSGGRGGGELFF.

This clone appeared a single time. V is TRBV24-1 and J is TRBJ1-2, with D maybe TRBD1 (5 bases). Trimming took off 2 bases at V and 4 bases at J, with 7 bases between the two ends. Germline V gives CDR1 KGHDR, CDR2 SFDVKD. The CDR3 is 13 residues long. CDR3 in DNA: TGTGCCACCAGTGATTACGACAGCTATGGCTACACCTTC. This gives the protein CATSDYDSYGYTF.

The CDR3 region has the DNA TGTGCCAGCAGCTTGGCTCAGGGCACAGATACGCAGTATTTT. As protein: CASSLAQGTDTQYF. The J gene is TRBJ2-3, the V gene TRBV5-6, with D hard to call. The V end lost 0 bases, the J end lost 1 base, and 6 bases lay between the germline ends. This CDR3 is 14 amino acids long. Germline CDR1 SGHDT, CDR2 YYEEEE.

The CDR3 loop reads CASSVGRKRENTEAFF. CDR3 sequence (DNA): TGTGCCAGCTCCGTGGGGAGAAAGCGGGAGAACACTGAAGCTTTCTTT. This chain connects TRBV18 to TRBJ1-1; D remains ambiguous. In germline, CDR1 is KGHSH, CDR2 LQKENI. V lost 6 bases to trimming and J lost 1 base, with 18 bases between them. CDR3 size: 16 residues.

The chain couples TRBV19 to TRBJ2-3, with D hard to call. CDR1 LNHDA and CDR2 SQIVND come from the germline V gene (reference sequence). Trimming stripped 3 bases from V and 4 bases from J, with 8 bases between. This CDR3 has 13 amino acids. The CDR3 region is CASSIPRADTQYF. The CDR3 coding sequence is TGTGCCAGTAGTATCCCTAGGGCAGATACGCAGTATTTT.

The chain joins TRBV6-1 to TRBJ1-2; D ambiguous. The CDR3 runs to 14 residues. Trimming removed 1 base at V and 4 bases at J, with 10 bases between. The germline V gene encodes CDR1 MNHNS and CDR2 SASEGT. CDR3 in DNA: TGTGCCAGCAGTGAAGGATCATGGCCCTATGGCTACACCTTC. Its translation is CASSEGSWPYGYTF.

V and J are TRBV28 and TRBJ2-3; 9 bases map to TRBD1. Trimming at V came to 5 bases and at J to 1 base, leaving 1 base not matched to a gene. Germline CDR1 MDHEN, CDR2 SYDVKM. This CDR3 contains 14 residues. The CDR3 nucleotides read TGTGCCAGCAGTCGGACAGGGGGCACAGATACGCAGTATTTT. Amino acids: CASSRTGGTDTQYF. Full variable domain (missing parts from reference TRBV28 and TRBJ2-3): DVKVTQSSRYLVKRTGEKVFLECVQDMDHENMFWYRQDPGLGLRLIYFSYDVKMKEKGDIPEGYSVSREKKERFSLILESASTNQTSMYLCASSRTGGTDTQYFGPGTRLTVL.

Written as DNA, the CDR3 is TGTGCCAGCAGCGCCTACTCCGCAACTAATGAAAAACTGTTTTTT. This sequence encodes CASSAYSATNEKLFF. The chain joins TRBV9 to TRBJ1-4; D unclear. Trimming pared 3 bases from V and 0 bases from J, leaving 9 bases between. This CDR3 is 15 amino acids long. From germline, CDR1 is SGDLS and CDR2 YYNGEE. Together with reference TRBV9 and TRBJ1-4, the CDR3 gives the full variable domain: DSGVTQTPKHLITATGQRVTLRCSPRSGDLSVYWYQQSLDQGLQFLIQYYNGEERAKGNILERFSAQQFPDLHSELNLSSLELGDSALYFCASSAYSATNEKLFFGSGTQLSVL.

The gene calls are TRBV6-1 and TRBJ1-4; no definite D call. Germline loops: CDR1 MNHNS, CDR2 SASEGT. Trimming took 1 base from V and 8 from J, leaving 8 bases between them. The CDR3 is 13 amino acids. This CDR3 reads CASSEDHREKLFF. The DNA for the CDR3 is TGTGCCAGCAGTGAAGATCACAGAGAAAAACTGTTTTTT.

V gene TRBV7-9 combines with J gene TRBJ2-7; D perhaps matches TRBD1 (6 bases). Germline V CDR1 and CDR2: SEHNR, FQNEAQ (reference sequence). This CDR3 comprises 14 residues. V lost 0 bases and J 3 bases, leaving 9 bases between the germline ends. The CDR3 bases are TGTGCCAGCAGCTTAGCCGCAGGGGACTACGAGCAGTACTTC. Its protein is CASSLAAGDYEQYF.

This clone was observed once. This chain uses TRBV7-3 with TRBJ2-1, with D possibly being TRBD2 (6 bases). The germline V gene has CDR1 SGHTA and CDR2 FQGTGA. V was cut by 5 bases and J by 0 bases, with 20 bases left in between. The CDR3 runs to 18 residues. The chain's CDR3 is CASSPEAGLLSSYNEQFF. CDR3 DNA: TGTGCCAGCAGCCCTGAAGCGGGTCTCCTTAGCTCCTACAATGAGCAGTTCTTC.

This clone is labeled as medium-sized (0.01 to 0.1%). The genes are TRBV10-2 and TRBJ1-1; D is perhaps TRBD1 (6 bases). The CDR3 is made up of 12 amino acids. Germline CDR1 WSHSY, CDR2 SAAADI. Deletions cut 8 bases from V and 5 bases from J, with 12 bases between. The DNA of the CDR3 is TGCGCCAGCTTGGGGGGACAAACTGAAGCTTTCTTT. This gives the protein CASLGGQTEAFF.

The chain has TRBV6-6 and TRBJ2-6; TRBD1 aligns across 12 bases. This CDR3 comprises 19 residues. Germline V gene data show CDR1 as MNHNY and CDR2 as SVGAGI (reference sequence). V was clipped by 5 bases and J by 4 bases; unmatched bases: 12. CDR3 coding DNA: TGTGCCAGCAGTCATTGGAGGGGACAGGGGGCGCCGGGGGCCAACGTCCTGACTTTC. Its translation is CASSHWRGQGAPGANVLTF.

CDR3 sequence: CASAARGRSDTQYF. The CDR3, as DNA: TGTGCCAGCGCCGCCAGGGGGCGCAGTGATACGCAGTATTTT. The rearrangement uses TRBV4-2 and TRBJ2-3, with 8 positions matching TRBD1. CDR3 size: 14 residues. V shed 8 bases and J 6 bases; nucleotides not matched to a gene: 10. CDR1 LGHNA and CDR2 YNFKEQ come from the germline V gene.

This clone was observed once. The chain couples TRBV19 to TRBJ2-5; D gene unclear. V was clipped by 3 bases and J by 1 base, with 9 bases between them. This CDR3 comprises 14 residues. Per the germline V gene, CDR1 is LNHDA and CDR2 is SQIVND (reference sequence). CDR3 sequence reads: CASSMSGFQETQYF. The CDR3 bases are TGTGCCAGTAGTATGTCCGGGTTCCAAGAGACCCAGTACTTC.